Included here is one T cell receptor (beta chain) sequence, with context. Its antigen is unknown. This sample is part of a study of shared clonotypes between healthy human individuals. Study results and caveats: Generation probability values for non-shared clonotypes were lower than those for clonotypes shared by all four donors.

It was into CD45RA+ naive and CD45RA-negative memory subsets that the CD4+ cells were split. The germline V gene has CDR1 SGHVS and CDR2 FQNEAQ. V was shortened by 7 bases and J by 2 bases, with 22 bases between the two germline ends. The CDR3 has 17 amino acids. In the sorted-subset replicate PCRs, 200 ng DNA, 25,000 to 30,000 T cell genomes, was used. Data came from immunoSEQ multiplex PCR; TCRdb stores just in-frame clones and leaves some out. The table lists over a million clones, around three quarters of them singletons. V and J are TRBV7-8 and TRBJ2-3, with D perhaps matching TRBD2 (6 bases). Sequencing was carried out using memory CD4+ T cells from PBMCs. Subset specified: CD45RA-negative fraction. The TCR was taken from a man between 18 and 35 years old in good health. Some clones in this sample may be carry-over from other donors' samples. The CDR3 protein is CASTRGGGVGATDTQYF. In DNA form, the CDR3 reads TGTGCCAGCACCCGGGGTGGCGGGGTTGGGGCCACAGATACGCAGTATTTT.